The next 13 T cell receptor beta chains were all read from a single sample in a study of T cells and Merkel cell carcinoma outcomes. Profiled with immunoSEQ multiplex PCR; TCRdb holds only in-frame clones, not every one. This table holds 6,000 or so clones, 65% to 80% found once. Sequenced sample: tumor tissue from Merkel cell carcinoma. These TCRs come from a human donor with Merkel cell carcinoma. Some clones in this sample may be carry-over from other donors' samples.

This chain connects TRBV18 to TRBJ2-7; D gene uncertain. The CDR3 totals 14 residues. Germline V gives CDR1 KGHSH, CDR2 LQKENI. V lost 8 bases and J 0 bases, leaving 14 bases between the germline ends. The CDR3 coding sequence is TGTGCCAGCATCTCCAGTCTGAGCTCCTACGAGCAGTACTTC. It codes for CASISSLSSYEQYF.

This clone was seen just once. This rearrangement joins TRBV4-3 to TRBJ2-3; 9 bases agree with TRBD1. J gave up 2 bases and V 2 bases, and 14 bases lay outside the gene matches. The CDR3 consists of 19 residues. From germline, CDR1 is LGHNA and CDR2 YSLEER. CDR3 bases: TGCGCCAGCAGCCAAAAAGGGGCTCCGGGACAGGGCATCACAGATACGCAGTATTTT. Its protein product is CASSQKGAPGQGITDTQYF.

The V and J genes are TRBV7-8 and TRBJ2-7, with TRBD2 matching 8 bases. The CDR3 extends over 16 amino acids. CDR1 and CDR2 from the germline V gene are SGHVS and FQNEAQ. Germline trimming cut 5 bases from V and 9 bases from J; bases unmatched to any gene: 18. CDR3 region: CASSAEGLVKRTVQYF. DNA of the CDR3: TGTGCCAGCAGCGCCGAGGGACTAGTTAAGCGGACTGTGCAGTACTTC.

The CDR3 bases are TGTGCCTGGAGCGACTCTCTAGCGGGAGAGGCCTACGAGCAGTACTTC. Its protein product is CAWSDSLAGEAYEQYF. The chain joins TRBV30 to TRBJ2-7; TRBD2 agrees at 10 bases. There are 16 residues in the CDR3. V shed 3 bases and J 2 bases; nucleotides not matched to a gene: 10. Germline CDR1 GTSNPN, CDR2 SVGIG (reference sequence).

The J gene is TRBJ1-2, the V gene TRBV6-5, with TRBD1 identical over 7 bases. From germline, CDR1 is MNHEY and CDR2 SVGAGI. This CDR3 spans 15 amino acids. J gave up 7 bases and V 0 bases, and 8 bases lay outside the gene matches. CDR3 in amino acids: CASSYSWTGGSGYTF. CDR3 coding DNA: TGTGCCAGCAGTTACTCGTGGACAGGTGGTAGTGGCTACACCTTC.

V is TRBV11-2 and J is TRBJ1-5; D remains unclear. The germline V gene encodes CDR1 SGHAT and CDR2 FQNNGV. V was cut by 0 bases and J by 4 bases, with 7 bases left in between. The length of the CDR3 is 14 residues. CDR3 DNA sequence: TGTGCCAGCAGCTTAGAGGGTAAGAATCAGCCCCAGCATTTT. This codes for CASSLEGKNQPQHF.

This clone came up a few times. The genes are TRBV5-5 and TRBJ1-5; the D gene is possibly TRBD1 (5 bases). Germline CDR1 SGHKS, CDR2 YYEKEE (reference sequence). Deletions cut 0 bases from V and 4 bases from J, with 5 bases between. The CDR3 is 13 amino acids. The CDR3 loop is CASSLGQNQPQHF. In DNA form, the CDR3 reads TGTGCCAGCAGCTTGGGACAGAATCAGCCCCAGCATTTT. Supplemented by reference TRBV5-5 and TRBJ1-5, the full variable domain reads DAGVTQSPTHLIKTRGQQVTLRCSPISGHKSVSWYQQVLGQGPQFIFQYYEKEERGRGNFPDRFSARQFPNYSSELNVNALLLGDSALYLCASSLGQNQPQHFGDGTRLSIL.

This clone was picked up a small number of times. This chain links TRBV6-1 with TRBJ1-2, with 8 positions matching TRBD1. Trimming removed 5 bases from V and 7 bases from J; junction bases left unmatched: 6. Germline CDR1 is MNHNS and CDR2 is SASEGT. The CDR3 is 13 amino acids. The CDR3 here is CASSKTGDSGYTF. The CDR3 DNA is TGTGCCAGCAGTAAGACAGGGGATAGTGGCTACACCTTC.

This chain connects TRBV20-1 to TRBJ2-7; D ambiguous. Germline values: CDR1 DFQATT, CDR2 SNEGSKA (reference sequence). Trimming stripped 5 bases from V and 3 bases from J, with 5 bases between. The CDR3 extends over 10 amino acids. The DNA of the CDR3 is TGCAGTGCTCTTAACTACGAGCAGTACTTC. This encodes CSALNYEQYF.

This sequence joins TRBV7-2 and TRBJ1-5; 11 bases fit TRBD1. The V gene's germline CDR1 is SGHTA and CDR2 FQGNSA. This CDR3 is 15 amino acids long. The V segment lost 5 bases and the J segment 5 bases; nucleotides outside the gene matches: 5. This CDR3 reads CASSLGTGGYQPQHF. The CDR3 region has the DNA TGTGCCAGCAGCCTAGGGACAGGGGGATATCAGCCCCAGCATTTT.

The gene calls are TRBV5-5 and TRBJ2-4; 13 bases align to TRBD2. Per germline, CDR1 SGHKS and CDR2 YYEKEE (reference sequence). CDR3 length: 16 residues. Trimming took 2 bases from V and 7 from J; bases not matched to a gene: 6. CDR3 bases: TGTGCCAGCAGCTTACTAGCGGGAGGGCCTGGGAACATTCAGTACTTC. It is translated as CASSLLAGGPGNIQYF.

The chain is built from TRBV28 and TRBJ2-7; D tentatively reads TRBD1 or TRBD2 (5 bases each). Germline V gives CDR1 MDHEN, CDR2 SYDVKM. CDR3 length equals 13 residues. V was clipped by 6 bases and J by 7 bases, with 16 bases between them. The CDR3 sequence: CASSWNGAREQYF. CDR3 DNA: TGTGCCAGCAGCTGGAACGGGGCGCGAGAGCAGTACTTC. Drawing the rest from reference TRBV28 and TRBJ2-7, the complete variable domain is DVKVTQSSRYLVKRTGEKVFLECVQDMDHENMFWYRQDPGLGLRLIYFSYDVKMKEKGDIPEGYSVSREKKERFSLILESASTNQTSMYLCASSWNGAREQYFGPGTRLTVT.

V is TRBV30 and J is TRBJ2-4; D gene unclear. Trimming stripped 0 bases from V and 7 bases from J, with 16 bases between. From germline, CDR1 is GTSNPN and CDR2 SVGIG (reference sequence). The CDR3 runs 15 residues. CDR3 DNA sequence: TGTGCCTGGAGTGTACCCCCGGTGACAACGAACATTCAGTACTTC. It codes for CAWSVPPVTTNIQYF.